These 26 T cell receptor beta chains were all obtained from the same sample, sequenced in a study of response to subunit inactivated influenza vaccine. Using its own MiXCR run on the RT-PCR reads, TCRdb lists one record per CDR3 protein. The sample lists 550,000 to 800,000 distinct CDR3 sequences, 11% to 15% seen once, with roughly 6.4% in the top ten. This sample comprised PBMCs from blood, obtained roughly 2 weeks before vaccination. The receptors stem from a man aged 45-65 years who received an inactivated influenza vaccine.

J is TRBJ1-1 and V is TRBV5-1; 7 bases fit TRBD1. V was clipped by 6 bases and J by 0 bases; unmatched bases: 8. CDR3 length: 15 residues. Germline CDR1 is SGHRS and CDR2 is YFSETQ. CDR3 DNA: TGCGCCAGCATGCTAGGGACAGTCATGAACACTGAAGCTTTCTTT. Translation: CASMLGTVMNTEAFF.

This clonotype showed up just a few times. The rearrangement uses TRBV6-5 and TRBJ2-1, with 10 nucleotides matching TRBD2. Germline V gives CDR1 MNHEY, CDR2 SVGAGI. J was trimmed by 10 bases and V by 0 bases; bases with no gene match: 3. The CDR3 is made up of 14 amino acids. CDR3 loop: CASSYSLAGDEQFF. The CDR3 DNA reads TGTGCCAGCAGTTACTCCCTAGCGGGAGACGAGCAGTTCTTC.

The table lists this clonotype with a few counts. V gene TRBV11-1 combines with J gene TRBJ2-1; possible D gene TRBD2, 7 bases. The CDR3 is 13 amino acids. CDR1 and CDR2 from the germline V gene are SGHAT and FQDESV (reference sequence). V lost 5 bases to trimming and J lost 9 bases, with 14 bases between them. In DNA, the CDR3 is TGTGCCAGCAGCGAGGGGGGGGGTACTGAGCAGTTCTTC. Translated: CASSEGGGTEQFF.

The rearrangement joins TRBV30 to TRBJ1-5; 7 bases match TRBD1. CDR1 is GTSNPN and CDR2 is SVGIG in the germline V gene (reference sequence). The trim removed 5 bases at V and 4 bases at J, leaving 5 bases unmatched. The CDR3 loop spans 13 amino acids. The CDR3 DNA is TGTGCCTGGTCAAGGGGGCGAAATCAGCCCCAGCATTTT. This encodes CAWSRGRNQPQHF.

The chain carries TRBV27 and TRBJ2-2; tentative D call: TRBD1 (5 bases). The CDR3 runs 14 residues. V was clipped by 3 bases and J by 7 bases, with 12 bases between them. Germline CDR1 and CDR2: MNHEY and SMNVEV (reference sequence). The DNA for the CDR3 is TGTGCCAGCAGTTTCAGGGAAGGTGTCGGGGAGCTGTTTTTT. Translating gives CASSFREGVGELFF.

This clonotype appeared a few times. CDR3 nucleotides: TGTGCCAGCAGCCGACGGATCGCCCTAATGGCAGATACGCAGTATTTT. This translates into CASSRRIALMADTQYF. The chain carries TRBV12-3 or TRBV12-4 and TRBJ2-3; D is unclear. Deletions cut 6 bases from V and 4 bases from J, with 20 bases between. The CDR3 is 16 residues long.

This clonotype was observed a few times. The chain uses TRBV28 and TRBJ2-3, with 10 bases matching TRBD2. Unmatched junction bases numbered 9, after V lost 5 bases and J lost 7 bases. The CDR3 spans 15 residues. The germline V gene has CDR1 MDHEN and CDR2 SYDVKM. CDR3 sequence: CASSLRGLATNTQYF. The CDR3 DNA reads TGTGCCAGCAGTCTGAGGGGACTAGCGACTAATACGCAGTATTTT.

This clonotype turned up a few times. V gene TRBV10-3 combines with J gene TRBJ2-2, with 8 bases lining up with TRBD2. Germline CDR1 ENHRY, CDR2 SYGVKD. This CDR3 is 17 amino acids long. V was pared by 7 bases and J by 2 bases, with 12 bases of the junction left unmatched. The CDR3 loop is CAIKGEVTSGNTGELFF. CDR3 in DNA: TGTGCCATCAAGGGGGAAGTCACTAGCGGAAACACCGGGGAGCTGTTTTTT.

The genes are TRBV6-1 and TRBJ2-3; no clear D. V dropped 6 bases and J dropped 2 bases, with 9 bases sitting between them. Germline values: CDR1 MNHNS, CDR2 SASEGT. This CDR3 is built from 13 residues. This CDR3 is CASRIHVTDTQYF. Here the CDR3 DNA reads TGTGCCAGCAGAATACACGTCACAGATACGCAGTATTTT.

The table lists this clonotype with a few counts. The chain combines TRBV24-1 with TRBJ2-3, with D hard to call. This CDR3 has 17 residues. Germline-derived CDR1 and CDR2 are KGHDR and SFDVKD. The germline V and J ends were trimmed by 1 base and 0 bases, with 13 bases remaining between them. The CDR3: CATSDFRALTSTDTQYF. The CDR3 bases are TGTGCCACCAGTGATTTCCGAGCGCTTACTAGCACAGATACGCAGTATTTT.

The table lists this clonotype with many counts. The chain combines TRBV20-1 with TRBJ2-3, with D unclear. Germline CDR1 reads DFQATT; CDR2 reads SNEGSKA (reference sequence). This CDR3 has 12 residues. V lost 0 bases to trimming and J lost 5 bases, with 6 bases between them. DNA for the CDR3: TGCAGTGCTAGAGATGTGGGAGATACGCAGTATTTT. It codes for CSARDVGDTQYF.

This clonotype was found once. V usage is TRBV28 and J usage is TRBJ1-1; the match to TRBD1 covers 12 bases. Germline lookup yields CDR1 MDHEN and CDR2 SYDVKM. The CDR3 is 15 residues long. The V and J ends lost 5 bases and 7 bases, in that order; junction bases with no gene match: 8. CDR3 nucleotides: TGTGCCAGCAGTCCCCCGGGACAGGGGGCTGGTGAAGCTTTCTTT. Amino acid sequence: CASSPPGQGAGEAFF.

The chain carries TRBV12-3 or TRBV12-4 and TRBJ1-2, with 7 bases aligning to TRBD1. The CDR3 covers 14 residues. The ends lost 6 bases at V and 0 bases at J; junction bases unmatched: 4. Here the CDR3 DNA reads TGTGCCAGCAGGAAGGACAGGCCTAACTATGGCTACACCTTC. Translated, it gives CASRKDRPNYGYTF.

The chain links TRBV10-1 to TRBJ2-2; D unclear. CDR1 and CDR2 (germline): WNHNN, SYGVQD (reference sequence). Trimming removed 5 bases at V and 2 bases at J, with 6 bases between. This CDR3 is 13 amino acids long. In DNA form, the CDR3 reads TGCGCCAGCAGTTGCCGAAACACCGGGGAGCTGTTTTTT. Translation: CASSCRNTGELFF.

In this sample, this clonotype turned up many times. V and J are TRBV9 and TRBJ1-5; D remains ambiguous. The CDR3 extends over 15 amino acids. The germline CDR1 and CDR2 sequences are SGDLS and YYNGEE. The V gene lost 0 bases and the J gene lost 0 bases, with 7 bases spanning the gap. The CDR3 sequence: CASSVGGDSNQPQHF. CDR3 DNA sequence: TGTGCCAGCAGCGTAGGAGGAGATAGCAATCAGCCCCAGCATTTT.

For the CDR3, the DNA is TGTGCCAGCAGACCCGGGGGGGGGGACAATGAGCAGTTCTTC. It is translated as CASRPGGGDNEQFF. V and J are TRBV5-5 and TRBJ2-1; 8 nucleotides match TRBD2. This CDR3 is 14 amino acids long. The V gene's germline CDR1 is SGHKS and CDR2 YYEKEE (reference sequence). J lost 5 bases, V lost 5 bases, and 6 bases had no gene match.

This clonotype came up a few times. V is TRBV7-6 and J is TRBJ2-3, with 9 bases aligning to TRBD2. CDR1 is SGHVS and CDR2 is FNYEAQ in the germline V gene. Trimming removed 8 bases from V and 7 bases from J; junction bases left unmatched: 7. The CDR3 is 13 amino acids. CDR3 sequence reads: CASLPSGENTQYF. In DNA form, the CDR3 reads TGTGCCAGCTTGCCTAGCGGGGAGAATACGCAGTATTTT.

The chain couples TRBV20-1 to TRBJ2-5; tentatively, D is TRBD2 (5 bases). Germline lookup yields CDR1 DFQATT and CDR2 SNEGSKA (reference sequence). Trimming took 3 bases from V and 4 from J, leaving 12 bases between them. This CDR3 has 13 amino acids. CDR3 amino acids: CSASLGAAETQYF. The CDR3 DNA sequence: TGCAGTGCTAGTCTGGGAGCGGCAGAGACCCAGTACTTC.

The rearrangement uses TRBV5-1 and TRBJ2-3, with no clear D. Germline V gene sequence: CDR1 SGHRS, CDR2 YFSETQ. The length of the CDR3 is 15 residues. Trimming pared 0 bases from V and 8 bases from J, leaving 16 bases between. The CDR3 reads CASSLDGEGLLTQYF. In DNA form, the CDR3 reads TGCGCCAGCAGCTTGGATGGAGAAGGTCTACTTACGCAGTATTTT.

The rearrangement uses TRBV6-1 and TRBJ2-3; possibly TRBD1 or TRBD2 for D (5 bases each). This CDR3 is built from 14 residues. V lost 8 bases and J lost 2, with 14 bases in between. CDR1 and CDR2 from the germline V gene are MNHNS and SASEGT. DNA for the CDR3: TGTGCCAGCGGGCCGAGAGGGGTCACAGATACGCAGTATTTT. Protein product: CASGPRGVTDTQYF.

About this clonotype itself: Sequence at one end of the junction differs from germline and may be a read error. The chain has TRBV6-2 or TRBV6-3 and TRBJ1-5; D not resolved. This CDR3 spans 17 amino acids. Germline V gene sequence: CDR1 MNHEY, CDR2 SVGEGT. DNA for the CDR3: TGTGCCAGCAGTTACTCAGCTGGGGTTGCACGGAATCGGCCCCAGCATTTT. Amino acids: CASSYSAGVARNRPQHF.

This chain connects TRBV29-1 to TRBJ1-2; maybe TRBD1 (5 bases). Trimming removed 4 bases at V and 8 bases at J, with 14 bases between. Germline CDR1 and CDR2: SQVTM and ANQGSEA. The CDR3 extends over 12 amino acids. The CDR3 protein is CSVVVLRGGYTF. In DNA form, the CDR3 reads TGCAGCGTTGTGGTTCTTCGGGGCGGCTACACCTTC.

This clonotype was seen many times. This sequence joins TRBV12-3 or TRBV12-4 and TRBJ1-1, with no clear D. V lost 4 bases and J 1 base, leaving 10 bases between the germline ends. This CDR3 is built from 14 residues. The CDR3, as DNA: TGTGCCAGCAGTTGGGAGGGAAAGAACACTGAAGCTTTCTTT. Translating gives CASSWEGKNTEAFF.

This clonotype has ten or more counts. The chain uses TRBV28 and TRBJ2-7, with a tentative D call TRBD1 (5 bases). CDR1 and CDR2 from the germline V gene are MDHEN and SYDVKM. The CDR3 sequence is 16 residues long. Trimming shortened V by 7 bases and J by 1 base, and 20 bases separated the two germline ends. The CDR3 is CASTDYRNISSYEQYF. CDR3 sequence (DNA): TGTGCCAGCACGGATTACAGGAACATTTCTTCCTACGAGCAGTACTTC. The full variable domain, with the rest looked up from reference TRBV28 and TRBJ2-7, is DVKVTQSSRYLVKRTGEKVFLECVQDMDHENMFWYRQDPGLGLRLIYFSYDVKMKEKGDIPEGYSVSREKKERFSLILESASTNQTSMYLCASTDYRNISSYEQYFGPGTRLTVT.

This clonotype has only a few counts. The rearrangement links TRBV4-3 to TRBJ1-4; D gene ambiguous. The V end was cut by 1 base, the J end by 7 bases, with 13 bases between. The germline gives CDR1 LGHNA, CDR2 YSLEER. The CDR3 totals 15 residues. The CDR3 coding sequence is TGCGCCAGCAGCCAAGTTTCGGCGGGGTTTGAAAAACTGTTTTTT. This gives the protein CASSQVSAGFEKLFF.

In its sample, this clonotype was seen a few times. The rearrangement uses TRBV7-2 and TRBJ1-3; D remains unclear. Trimming removed 1 base at V and 0 bases at J, with 10 bases between. CDR3 length equals 16 residues. The V gene's germline CDR1 is SGHTA and CDR2 FQGNSA. The CDR3 spells CASSLVAGNSGNTIYF. The CDR3 DNA reads TGTGCCAGCAGCTTAGTTGCGGGAAACTCTGGAAACACCATATATTTT. Full variable domain (outside the CDR3, taken from reference TRBV7-2 and TRBJ1-3): GAGVSQSPSNKVTEKGKDVELRCDPISGHTALYWYRQSLGQGLEFLIYFQGNSAPDKSGLPSDRFSAERTGGSVSTLTIQRTQQEDSAVYLCASSLVAGNSGNTIYFGEGSWLTVV.